The T cell receptor (beta chain) under discussion was sequenced for a study of radiation and T cells in renal cell carcinoma (dated by TCRdb to the early 2020s). Notes on the research overall: A total of around 53 samples underwent TCR beta sequencing, made up of 25 or so tumors and around 27 peripheral blood samples. A total of about 4 million unique CDR3 nucleotide sequences, encoding more than 2 million unique CDR3 amino acid sequences, were found across all 55 or so samples. General findings and caveats noted by the study authors: Effects of radiation dose or scheduling on the TCR repertoire could not be addressed with the single-armed trial design. Because only small tumor regions of approximately 0.91 g were available, intratumoral heterogeneity was not captured. Higher TCR clonality was observed in irradiated tumors than in controls, with an average of around 54% of the repertoire accounted for by the top 100 clonotypes, compared with roughly 45% in nephrectomy-only tumors. Irradiated tumors contained more dominant CDR3 motifs, and these motifs occupied a larger share of the repertoire than in control tumors.

As for this clone: Its binding antigen is unknown. No clone much larger than this one lies a single base away; base qualities are absent.

A distance of 7 bases separates the germline ends of V and J, which lose 3 bases and 8 bases respectively. The CDR3 starts with the cysteine, ends with the phenylalanine, and has 12 residues. Left in the record is the CDR3 DNA by itself, 36 bases read in frame from the first base. The germline V gene gives CDR1 as SGHTA and CDR2 as FQGNSA. TCR beta libraries were generated from genomic DNA with the immunoSEQ kit, following the manufacturer's recommendations. For library preparation, a first multiplex PCR was performed with proprietary primers, followed by a second PCR in which unique barcodes were added, and bead cleanups were performed after each round. Each sample batch included a kit-provided positive control reaction and a negative control reaction. The final libraries underwent checking on an Agilent 4200 TapeStation D1000 ScreenTape, volumetric pooling, and quantification by qPCR. Sequencing was performed on an Illumina NextSeq500 using a MidOutput 150-cycle cartridge, with 156 Read1 cycles, 15 Index1 cycles, and the kit custom primers. The pooled library was loaded at around 1 pM, and roughly 18% PhiX control was spiked in. The paper's processing steps were these. The vendor-processed data were analyzed in R, and a clonotype was defined as all T cells that share the same CDR3 nucleotide sequence. In the clone abundance analyses, frequencies in each sample were normalized to that sample's 10,000 most abundant clones. Public T cell clones, averaging fewer than five per sample, were removed before analysis. Dominant motifs were analyzed with ImmunoMap using the PAM10 matrix, a gap penalty of 30, and a homology threshold of 0.3, and motifs with a cumulative frequency of at least 0.01 were considered dominant. Sourced from immuneACCESS, this table was stored by TCRdb with only in-frame sequences that have V and J called. A share of the clones is absent; for the studies checked, an unresolved V gene accounts for under half, and the remainder has no known explanation. V and J calls plus clone size are reproduced from that table; the DNA served to infer D and trimming. This sample has about 24,000 clones in its table, and around half of those were observed once. The ten largest clones represent about a fifth of the sample.

The time point label, as the study defines it: tumor resected at nephrectomy. This specimen's treatment or condition label, per the study, means: treatment-naive control, cytoreductive nephrectomy. Control tumors were obtained from treatment-naive renal cell carcinoma patients in whom cytoreductive nephrectomy was performed without prior radiation. Every patient's renal cell carcinoma showed clear cell pathology. The control tumors used for TCR sequencing were from a few females and approximately 11 males, were resected between about 2011 and 2014, and had a median patient age of around 56 years (range roughly 40 to 82). Tumors were mechanically dissociated, digested with collagenase/hyaluronidase at 37 °C, processed in gentleMACS C tubes, and stored in liquid nitrogen. The QIAamp DNA Blood Mini Kit (Qiagen) was used to prepare genomic DNA for TCR sequencing. Only samples passing all quality control checks were included in the analyses.

The receptor was isolated from a human donor with renal cell carcinoma. The source was tumor tissue, collected from a patient whose treatment was nephrectomy without radiotherapy. The V gene is TRBV7-2 and the J gene is TRBJ2-2; no D gene is confidently identified. CDR3 reads: CASSFIRGELFF. In nucleotide form, the sequence is TGTGCCAGCAGCTTCATAAGAGGGGAGCTGTTTTTT.